A single sample is the source of the 21 T cell receptor beta chains below, sequenced in a study of blood T cell repertoires in COVID-19. Method: immunoSEQ multiplex PCR; TCRdb's copy keeps in-frame clones and lacks some. The sample has 45,000 to 65,000 clones, over 75% seen once. The specimen was peripheral blood. Source of these receptors: a man aged 45-65 years with active COVID-19.

J is TRBJ2-1 and V is TRBV2, with 13 bases fitting TRBD2. Germline V gene lookup returns CDR1 SNHLY and CDR2 FYNNEI. V trimming: 8 bases; J trimming: 9 bases; junction bases outside the gene matches: 13. This CDR3 has 16 amino acids. CDR3 in DNA: TGTGCCAGCCAACTTACTAGCGGGGGGGATTTCGCTGAGCAGTTCTTC. Residues: CASQLTSGGDFAEQFF.

The chain recombines TRBV6-5 with TRBJ2-1; 14 bases are shared with TRBD2. In germline, CDR1 is MNHEY, CDR2 SVGAGI. V was pared by 6 bases and J by 8 bases, with 3 bases of the junction left unmatched. The CDR3 consists of 14 residues. The CDR3 DNA follows: TGTGCCAGCAGAGGGACTAGCGGGAGCTATGAGCAGTTCTTC. Its protein product is CASRGTSGSYEQFF.

The rearrangement uses TRBV24-1 and TRBJ1-5; 9 bases fit TRBD1. The CDR3 covers 14 residues. Trimming took 5 bases from V and 8 from J; bases not matched to a gene: 6. Per the germline V gene, CDR1 is KGHDR and CDR2 is SFDVKD. DNA for the CDR3: TGTGCCACCAGTGTTCCCGGGACAGGGAAGCCCCAGCATTTT. As protein: CATSVPGTGKPQHF.

In DNA form, the CDR3 reads TGTGCCAGCACCAATACAGGGGCGGCCTATGGCTACACCTTC. This codes for CASTNTGAAYGYTF. The rearrangement uses TRBV7-9 and TRBJ1-2; TRBD1 aligns across 7 bases. Germline V CDR1 and CDR2: SEHNR, FQNEAQ (reference sequence). V lost 7 bases, J lost 4 bases, and 9 bases stayed unmatched. This CDR3 comprises 14 residues.

V usage is TRBV7-9 and J usage is TRBJ1-6; 8 bases agree with TRBD1. The length of the CDR3 is 15 residues. The germline gives CDR1 SEHNR, CDR2 FQNEAQ (reference sequence). V lost 3 bases and J lost 5; bases outside the gene matches: 3. The CDR3 DNA reads TGTGCCAGCAGCTTTACGGACAGGGATAATTCACCCCTCCACTTT. This codes for CASSFTDRDNSPLHF.

The chain combines TRBV9 with TRBJ2-7; D not resolved. With 0 bases removed from V and 3 bases from J, the gap between germline ends came to 10 bases. There are 14 residues in the CDR3. CDR1 is SGDLS and CDR2 is YYNGEE in the germline V gene. The CDR3 nucleotides read TGTGCCAGCAGCGTAGGGAACAGAAACTACGAGCAGTACTTC. Translated: CASSVGNRNYEQYF. Filled out from reference TRBV9 and TRBJ2-7, the complete variable domain reads DSGVTQTPKHLITATGQRVTLRCSPRSGDLSVYWYQQSLDQGLQFLIQYYNGEERAKGNILERFSAQQFPDLHSELNLSSLELGDSALYFCASSVGNRNYEQYFGPGTRLTVT.

V is TRBV4-3 and J is TRBJ1-3, with TRBD1 as a possible D gene (5 bases). This CDR3 comprises 15 residues. CDR1 LGHNA and CDR2 YSLEER come from the germline V gene. Trimming stripped 1 base from V and 2 bases from J, with 9 bases between. The CDR3 loop is CASSQGGVAGNTIYF. In DNA, the CDR3 is TGCGCCAGCAGCCAAGGGGGGGTAGCTGGAAACACCATATATTTT.

This clone was counted a single time. The chain couples TRBV7-8 to TRBJ1-5; D may be TRBD1 (5 bases). Trimming left V 0 bases short and J 8 bases short, with 11 bases between. CDR3 length equals 14 residues. CDR1 is SGHVS, CDR2 FQNEAQ, per germline. The CDR3 loop reads CASSLAKGNEPQHF. The DNA of the CDR3 is TGTGCCAGCAGCTTAGCGAAGGGGAACGAGCCCCAGCATTTT.

V usage is TRBV6-5 and J usage is TRBJ2-7, with 8 nucleotides matching TRBD1. From germline, CDR1 is MNHEY and CDR2 SVGAGI. There are 15 residues in the CDR3. V was clipped by 6 bases and J by 3 bases; unmatched bases: 10. The CDR3 DNA follows: TGTGCCAGCAGACCTTCAGGCGGACAGGGCTACGAGCAGTACTTC. It specifies CASRPSGGQGYEQYF.

V is TRBV7-2 and J is TRBJ2-1; no clear D gene. This CDR3 region has 13 residues. V shed 4 bases and J shed 3 bases, with 7 bases lying between them. CDR1 SGHTA and CDR2 FQGNSA come from the germline V gene. DNA of the CDR3: TGTGCCAGCAGCTCGACAAACTACAATGAGCAGTTCTTC. Its protein is CASSSTNYNEQFF.

The J gene is TRBJ1-6, the V gene TRBV27; D remains unclear. CDR3 length: 11 residues. Germline V gene sequence: CDR1 MNHEY, CDR2 SMNVEV (reference sequence). V was shortened by 6 bases and J by 19 bases, with 16 bases between the two germline ends. The CDR3 is CASSRLGVLHF. As DNA, the CDR3 is TGTGCCAGCAGCCGCCTCGGGGTTCTACACTTT.

V usage is TRBV7-9 and J usage is TRBJ2-7, with 12 bases identical to TRBD1. The germline gives CDR1 SEHNR, CDR2 FQNEAQ (reference sequence). CDR3 size: 15 residues. With 5 bases clipped from V and 4 bases from J, the junction kept 6 bases outside the gene matches. The CDR3 DNA reads TGTGCCAGCAGCGGGCGGGACAGGGGGCGGTACGAGCAGTACTTC. This codes for CASSGRDRGRYEQYF.

The chain recombines TRBV27 with TRBJ2-7; 7 bases are a match to TRBD1. Germline V gene sequence: CDR1 MNHEY, CDR2 SMNVEV (reference sequence). There are 15 residues in the CDR3. The ends lost 3 bases at V and 4 bases at J; junction bases unmatched: 9. This CDR3 is CASSFVKGGVYEQYF. CDR3 coding DNA: TGTGCCAGCAGTTTCGTCAAAGGGGGCGTATACGAGCAGTACTTC.

The V call is TRBV4-3, the J call TRBJ2-1, with TRBD2 identical over 8 bases. V was pared by 0 bases and J by 1 base, with 5 bases of the junction left unmatched. The CDR3 consists of 17 residues. Germline V gene data show CDR1 as LGHNA and CDR2 as YSLEER. The DNA for the CDR3 is TGCGCCAGCAGCCAAGATCGGGGGGGTTTTTCCTACAATGAGCAGTTCTTC. Amino acids: CASSQDRGGFSYNEQFF.

This clone has only one observation. The J gene is TRBJ2-7, the V gene TRBV19; 14 bases align to TRBD2. Losses at the gene ends were 3 bases for V and 3 bases for J; bases not matched to a gene: 10. The germline V gene has CDR1 LNHDA and CDR2 SQIVND (reference sequence). This CDR3 is built from 18 residues. This chain's CDR3 is CASSMGLEGTSGSYEQYF. The DNA of the CDR3 is TGTGCCAGTAGTATGGGACTCGAGGGGACTAGCGGGAGCTACGAGCAGTACTTC.

This clone was detected only a few times. The chain employs TRBV11-3 and TRBJ2-7, with 8 bases that match TRBD2. Per germline, CDR1 SGHNT and CDR2 YENEEA. This CDR3 comprises 15 residues. V trimming: 5 bases; J trimming: 4 bases; junction bases outside the gene matches: 10. The CDR3 here is CASSHGSGGLYEQYF. For the CDR3, the DNA is TGTGCCAGCAGCCATGGGTCGGGAGGGCTGTACGAGCAGTACTTC.

The V gene is TRBV19, the J gene TRBJ1-5, with 7 bases matching TRBD1. The CDR3 has 14 residues. Germline loops: CDR1 LNHDA, CDR2 SQIVND (reference sequence). The J segment lost 9 bases and the V segment lost 6 bases, leaving 11 bases of the junction unmatched. The CDR3 coding sequence is TGTGCCAGTAGATCCAACCAGGGGGGTTGGCCCCAGCATTTT. Translation: CASRSNQGGWPQHF.

In its sample, this clone was seen a few times. The chain has TRBV19 and TRBJ1-1; 9 positions match TRBD1. This CDR3 is built from 14 residues. Germline-derived CDR1 and CDR2 are LNHDA and SQIVND (reference sequence). With 11 bases clipped from V and 5 bases from J, the junction kept 12 bases outside the gene matches. CDR3 sequence (DNA): TGTGCCTCTACTGAGACAGGGGGAGGAACTGAAGCTTTCTTT. This encodes CASTETGGGTEAFF. The full variable domain, rest sourced from reference TRBV19 and TRBJ1-1, is DGGITQSPKYLFRKEGQNVTLSCEQNLNHDAMYWYRQDPGQGLRLIYYSQIVNDFQKGDIAEGYSVSREKKESFPLTVTSAQKNPTAFYLCASTETGGGTEAFFGQGTRLTVV.

The rearrangement links TRBV4-3 to TRBJ2-1, with D perhaps TRBD1 (6 bases). The V end was cut by 4 bases, the J end by 5 bases, with 12 bases between. This CDR3 spans 14 amino acids. Germline CDR1 LGHNA, CDR2 YSLEER. The DNA for the CDR3 is TGCGCCAGCAGCCTACGGACAGCCCACAATGAGCAGTTCTTC. Amino acid sequence: CASSLRTAHNEQFF.

V is TRBV5-6 and J is TRBJ1-2; D gene ambiguous. Trimming cost V 3 bases and J 2 bases, with 5 bases left between them. CDR1 and CDR2 from the germline V gene are SGHDT and YYEEEE. The CDR3 contains 12 residues. CDR3 sequence: CASSSLNYGYTF. As DNA, the CDR3 is TGTGCCAGCAGCTCCTTAAACTATGGCTACACCTTC.

V is TRBV7-3 and J is TRBJ2-1; 10 bases align to TRBD2. There are 15 residues in the CDR3. CDR1 and CDR2 from the germline V gene are SGHTA and FQGTGA. V was pared by 5 bases and J by 2 bases, with 3 bases of the junction left unmatched. This CDR3 reads CASSPLAGAYNEQFF. CDR3 sequence (DNA): TGTGCCAGCAGCCCGCTAGCGGGAGCCTACAATGAGCAGTTCTTC.